The next 15 T cell receptor beta chains were all read from a single sample in a study of response to subunit inactivated influenza vaccine. TCRdb used MiXCR to reprocess the RT-PCR reads, holding one entry per CDR3 protein. Seen here are about 570,000 distinct CDR3 sequences, about 11% observed once, and the top ten hold 11%. This same sample was also part of a study on T cells expressing NK-cell markers. That report notes: The cDNA for TCR beta came from 5'RACE template switching with UMIs.

Sequenced here: PBMCs from blood, sampled on the day of vaccination. These receptors were obtained from a man aged 50-60 years who received an inactivated influenza vaccine.

The chain couples TRBV2 to TRBJ2-1, with D unclear. The germline CDR1 and CDR2 sequences are SNHLY and FYNNEI. Deletions cut 7 bases from V and 8 bases from J, with 12 bases between. The CDR3 covers 12 residues. CDR3 coding DNA: TGTGCCAGCAAGTACGAGAGCCATGAGCAGTTCTTC. It specifies CASKYESHEQFF.

This clonotype was observed a few times. The chain employs TRBV2 and TRBJ2-1, with a possible D match to TRBD2 (5 bases). The CDR3 covers 13 residues. Per germline, CDR1 SNHLY and CDR2 FYNNEI. Deletions cut 2 bases from V and 11 bases from J, with 13 bases between. The CDR3 loop reads CASSELATRKQFF. The CDR3 DNA sequence: TGTGCCAGCAGTGAACTAGCTACTCGAAAGCAGTTCTTC. Full variable domain (missing parts from reference TRBV2 and TRBJ2-1): EPEVTQTPSHQVTQMGQEVILRCVPISNHLYFYWYRQILGQKVEFLVSFYNNEISEKSEIFDDQFSVERPDGSNFTLKIRSTKLEDSAMYFCASSELATRKQFFGPGTRLTVL.

The chain couples TRBV20-1 to TRBJ2-5, with no clear D. The V gene's germline CDR1 is DFQATT and CDR2 SNEGSKA (reference sequence). Trimming removed 0 bases from V and 2 bases from J, with 13 bases in between. CDR3 size: 15 residues. The CDR3 reads CSARDGSLGQETQYF. The CDR3, as DNA: TGCAGTGCTAGAGATGGGTCCTTGGGGCAAGAGACCCAGTACTTC.

The table lists this clonotype with a few counts. The chain links TRBV24-1 to TRBJ2-3; tentatively, D is TRBD1 or TRBD2 (6 bases each). Germline CDR1 reads KGHDR; CDR2 reads SFDVKD. The CDR3 covers 13 residues. The CDR3 DNA is TGTGCTCTCTTTGGGGGGCGGACAGATACGCAGTATTTT. Translation gives CALFGGRTDTQYF.

This clonotype was observed a few times. The V call is TRBV7-9, the J call TRBJ2-5; 9 bases are a match to TRBD1. This CDR3 region has 15 residues. The V and J ends lost 2 bases and 5 bases, in that order; junction bases with no gene match: 6. From germline, CDR1 is SEHNR and CDR2 FQNEAQ (reference sequence). CDR3: CASSLTGQGLETQYF. CDR3 nucleotides: TGTGCCAGCAGCTTAACGGGACAGGGTTTGGAGACCCAGTACTTC.

This clonotype occurred a few times. The V call is TRBV7-2, the J call TRBJ2-4, with D tentatively TRBD1 or TRBD2 (7 bases each). The germline V gene encodes CDR1 SGHTA and CDR2 FQGNSA. The V end was cut by 5 bases, the J end by 9 bases, with 17 bases between. This CDR3 is 14 amino acids long. The CDR3 loop reads CASSPPSGGAIQYF. The CDR3 bases are TGTGCCAGCAGCCCCCCGTCAGGGGGGGCCATTCAGTACTTC.

This clonotype was seen more than once but under ten times. The chain employs TRBV20-1 and TRBJ2-1, with no clear D. This CDR3 spans 13 amino acids. Germline CDR1 reads DFQATT; CDR2 reads SNEGSKA (reference sequence). Trimming left V 1 base short and J 6 bases short, with 10 bases between. The CDR3 bases are TGCAGTGCTAGAGGGGCTAGGCCCAATGAGCAGTTCTTC. Protein product: CSARGARPNEQFF.

This clonotype occurred many times. This rearrangement joins TRBV3-1 to TRBJ1-1, with a tentative D call TRBD1 (5 bases). Germline-derived CDR1 and CDR2 are LGHDT and YNNKEL (reference sequence). Trimming cost V 9 bases and J 4 bases, with 9 bases left between them. The CDR3 runs 11 residues. The CDR3 DNA is TGTGCCAGTCAGGGCGCCACTGAAGCTTTCTTT. The encoded protein is CASQGATEAFF.

In its sample, this clonotype was seen a few times. The chain has TRBV20-1 and TRBJ2-2, with TRBD2 matching 12 bases. CDR3 length equals 19 residues. CDR1 DFQATT and CDR2 SNEGSKA come from the germline V gene (reference sequence). V shed 0 bases, J shed 6 bases, and the junction held 14 bases outside the gene matches. The CDR3 loop is CSARDTGLAGSVGAGELFF. The CDR3 nucleotides read TGCAGTGCTAGAGATACAGGACTAGCGGGGTCAGTTGGCGCCGGGGAGCTGTTTTTT.

The rearrangement joins TRBV27 to TRBJ1-1; 10 nucleotides agree with TRBD1. The V gene's germline CDR1 is MNHEY and CDR2 SMNVEV (reference sequence). The CDR3 is made up of 17 amino acids. J gave up 1 base and V 3 bases, and 8 bases lay outside the gene matches. The CDR3, as DNA: TGTGCCAGCAGTTTCGGGACAGGGGCGACTGGGAACACTGAAGCTTTCTTT. Translation: CASSFGTGATGNTEAFF.

This clonotype showed up many times. The chain joins TRBV3-1 to TRBJ1-6; D may be TRBD1 (6 bases). Trimming pared 4 bases from V and 6 bases from J, leaving 19 bases between. Germline V lookup: CDR1 LGHDT, CDR2 YNNKEL (reference sequence). This CDR3 region has 17 residues. CDR3 sequence reads: CASSRGAGAPLNSPLHF. The CDR3 DNA is TGTGCCAGCAGCCGAGGAGCGGGGGCCCCTCTTAATTCACCCCTCCACTTT.

The gene calls are TRBV7-2 and TRBJ1-6; a weak D match, TRBD1 (5 bases). Germline CDR1 and CDR2: SGHTA and FQGNSA. The CDR3 totals 14 residues. Trimming removed 2 bases from V and 4 bases from J, with 6 bases in between. The CDR3 spells CASSLQGYNSPLHF. CDR3 coding DNA: TGTGCCAGCAGCTTACAGGGATATAATTCACCCCTCCACTTT.

This clonotype was seen many times. V usage is TRBV7-2 and J usage is TRBJ2-7; TRBD1 agrees at 8 bases. J gave up 4 bases and V 5 bases, and 7 bases lay outside the gene matches. CDR1 is SGHTA, CDR2 FQGNSA, per germline. This CDR3 contains 14 residues. CDR3 nucleotides: TGTGCCAGCAGCGAAGGACAGGGACCATACGAGCAGTACTTC. This codes for CASSEGQGPYEQYF.

V gene TRBV21-1 combines with J gene TRBJ2-7; the D call in the table, TRBD1, was not verified against the DNA. TRBV21-1 is a known pseudogene. CDR3 length: 18 amino acids. For the CDR3, the DNA is TGTGCCAGCAGCAAAAGGTCCGGCGACAGGTTGAAAACCTACGAGCAGTACTTC. Residues: CASSKRSGDRLKTYEQYF.

This clonotype occurred a few times. This chain links TRBV28 with TRBJ1-2; TRBD1 aligns across 9 bases. This CDR3 has 14 residues. Germline assignment: CDR1 MDHEN and CDR2 SYDVKM. The ends lost 2 bases at V and 5 bases at J; junction bases unmatched: 3. The CDR3: CASSLDDRGYGYTF. CDR3 bases: TGTGCCAGCAGTTTAGACGACAGGGGGTATGGCTACACCTTC.